This TCR beta chain is drawn from a study of HIV-infected patients and healthy controls (dated by TCRdb to between 2012 and 2015). A remark on this clonotype: Its binding antigen is unknown. Base qualities are not provided; no much larger clone lies one nucleotide away.

Library generation was performed with 5' RACE. Reads for this sample came from an Illumina MiSeq. The public reads were reprocessed in TCRdb via fastp at Q25 and MiXCR, keeping in-frame beta chains. Rows matching on CDR3 protein sequence are summarized as one entry with the most common DNA and genes. The sample table lists approximately 64,000 distinct CDR3 sequences, roughly 21% of them with a count of one. The ten top clones hold more than 1.3% of the sample. The sequencing input was CD4+ T cells from blood. This clonotype originated in a human donor in good health.

The CDR3 in this case is CASVPSRGVGTEAFF. The base sequence is TGTGCCAGCGTGCCCTCCAGGGGTGTCGGGACTGAAGCTTTCTTT. The chain links TRBV6-2 or TRBV6-3 with TRBJ1-1; the D segment could be TRBD1, given 6 matching bases. Looking up the germline V gene yields CDR1 MNHEY and CDR2 SVGEGT. The V end loses 8 bases and the J end loses 5 bases, and a stretch of 21 bases separates them. The CDR3, from cysteine to phenylalanine, totals 15 residues. CDR3 DNA is the only sequence kept; it has 45 bases, read in frame from the first base.